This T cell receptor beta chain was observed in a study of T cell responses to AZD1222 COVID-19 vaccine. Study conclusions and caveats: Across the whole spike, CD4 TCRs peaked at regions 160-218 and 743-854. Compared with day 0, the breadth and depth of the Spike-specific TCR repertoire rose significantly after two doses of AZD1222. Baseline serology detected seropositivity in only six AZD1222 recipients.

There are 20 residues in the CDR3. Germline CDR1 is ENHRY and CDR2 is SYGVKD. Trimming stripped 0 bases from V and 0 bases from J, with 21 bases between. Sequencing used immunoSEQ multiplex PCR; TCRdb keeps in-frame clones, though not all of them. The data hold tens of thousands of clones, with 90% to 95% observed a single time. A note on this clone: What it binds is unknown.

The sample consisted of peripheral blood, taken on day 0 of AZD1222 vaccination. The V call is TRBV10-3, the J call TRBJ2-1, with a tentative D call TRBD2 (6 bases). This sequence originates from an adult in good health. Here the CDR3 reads CAISESAGLAHQGSYNEQFF. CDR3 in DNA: TGTGCCATCAGTGAGTCGGCGGGGCTAGCCCACCAAGGCTCCTACAATGAGCAGTTCTTC.